The 17 T cell receptor beta chains listed next were all sequenced from one sample in a study of naive and memory T cell subsets. Both TRBC1 and TRBC2 were covered by a beta constant-region primer of two equimolar oligonucleotides. Nested alpha and beta constant-region primers with the SP2 primer drove four PCR rounds on ligated cDNA. TCRdb re-derived calls from the UMI-ligation and nested PCR reads in MiXCR, one entry per CDR3 protein. Among 120,000 or so distinct CDR3 sequences, 36% were seen once, and the ten largest hold less than 1%. The sequenced material came from central memory CD4+ T cells from blood. These TCRs come from a human donor in good health.

This rearrangement joins TRBV5-6 to TRBJ1-6; 7 bases align to TRBD1. Germline V lookup: CDR1 SGHDT, CDR2 YYEEEE. Germline trimming cut 3 bases from V and 9 bases from J; bases unmatched to any gene: 15. This CDR3 has 17 amino acids. The CDR3 is CASSSDPTGTWGSPLHF. In DNA, the CDR3 is TGTGCCAGCAGCTCGGACCCGACAGGGACTTGGGGTTCACCCCTCCACTTT. Looking up the rest from reference TRBV5-6 and TRBJ1-6 gives the full variable domain: DAGVTQSPTHLIKTRGQQVTLRCSPKSGHDTVSWYQQALGQGPQFIFQYYEEEERQRGNFPDRFSGHQFPNYSSELNVNALLLGDSALYLCASSSDPTGTWGSPLHFGNGTRLTVT.

The chain links TRBV3-1 to TRBJ2-7; D ambiguous. The CDR3 length is 13 residues. V gave up 0 bases and J gave up 6 bases, with 9 bases separating them. Germline V gives CDR1 LGHDT, CDR2 YNNKEL (reference sequence). CDR3 bases: TGTGCCAGCAGCCAAGATTTAGGGCGCGAGCAGTACTTC. Residues: CASSQDLGREQYF.

The chain joins TRBV20-1 to TRBJ2-5; no definite D call. Trimming removed 6 bases at V and 0 bases at J, with 8 bases between. Per the germline V gene, CDR1 is DFQATT and CDR2 is SNEGSKA (reference sequence). CDR3 size: 12 residues. In nucleotides, the CDR3 is TGCAGTGCACCTGAGAACCAAGAGACCCAGTACTTC. It specifies CSAPENQETQYF.

This clonotype was observed at least ten times. The gene calls are TRBV29-1 and TRBJ1-1; TRBD1 matches 7 bases. Germline V gives CDR1 SQVTM, CDR2 ANQGSEA. CDR3 length: 12 amino acids. The ends lost 7 bases at V and 3 bases at J; junction bases unmatched: 5. CDR3: CSGDRIDTEAFF. As DNA, the CDR3 is TGCAGCGGGGACAGAATTGACACTGAAGCTTTCTTT.

The chain combines TRBV20-1 with TRBJ2-2; tentative D call: TRBD1 (6 bases). With 4 bases removed from V and 1 base from J, the gap between germline ends came to 13 bases. The CDR3 totals 15 residues. Germline V gene lookup returns CDR1 DFQATT and CDR2 SNEGSKA (reference sequence). Here the CDR3 reads CSAISRGRNTGELFF. DNA of the CDR3: TGCAGTGCTATAAGCAGGGGTAGGAACACCGGGGAGCTGTTTTTT.

The rearrangement joins TRBV6-1 to TRBJ2-3; D may be TRBD2 (6 bases). Germline V lookup: CDR1 MNHNS, CDR2 SASEGT. Trimming cost V 2 bases and J 4 bases, with 19 bases left between them. This CDR3 comprises 17 residues. Written as DNA, the CDR3 is TGTGCCAGCAGTGAAATAGTCCGCCAGGGAGGCCCAGATACGCAGTATTTT. Translated: CASSEIVRQGGPDTQYF.

The V call is TRBV12-3 or TRBV12-4, the J call TRBJ1-4; D is unclear. The CDR3 length is 14 residues. With 6 bases removed from V and 10 bases from J, the gap between germline ends came to 18 bases. The CDR3 bases are TGTGCCAGCAGCACCGACCAATCCTCTGGAAAACTGTTTTTT. This codes for CASSTDQSSGKLFF.

This clonotype occurred once. This chain connects TRBV29-1 to TRBJ2-1; D could derive from TRBD1 or TRBD2 (5 bases each). The CDR3 is made up of 13 amino acids. V was clipped by 5 bases and J by 7 bases, with 15 bases between them. Germline V CDR1 and CDR2: SQVTM, ANQGSEA. This CDR3 reads CSVLGHSVNEQFF. The CDR3 DNA reads TGCAGCGTTCTCGGACATAGCGTGAATGAGCAGTTCTTC.

This clonotype was seen only a few times. The chain has TRBV20-1 and TRBJ1-5; 11 bases are shared with TRBD1. The J segment lost 8 bases and the V segment lost 2 bases, leaving 14 bases of the junction unmatched. Germline V CDR1 and CDR2: DFQATT, SNEGSKA (reference sequence). The CDR3 length is 17 residues. CDR3: CSARPGQGVSLSKPQHF. CDR3 DNA: TGCAGTGCTAGACCGGGACAGGGGGTCAGCTTATCGAAGCCCCAGCATTTT.

J is TRBJ2-6 and V is TRBV18; D unresolved. The CDR3 runs 18 residues. Trimming cost V 1 base and J 0 bases, with 13 bases left between them. Per germline, CDR1 KGHSH and CDR2 LQKENI. CDR3 residues: CASSPLNQRYSGANVLTF. For the CDR3, the DNA is TGTGCCAGCTCACCACTTAACCAGAGATACTCTGGGGCCAACGTCCTGACTTTC.

CDR3 bases: TGTGCCAGTGGCGCATCGGCGGGGACTTCCTACGAGCAGTACTTC. Encoded protein: CASGASAGTSYEQYF. This rearrangement joins TRBV6-5 to TRBJ2-7; maybe TRBD2 (6 bases). From germline, CDR1 is MNHEY and CDR2 SVGAGI. Trimming left V 9 bases short and J 1 base short, with 19 bases between. This CDR3 region has 15 residues.

This clonotype was seen a few times. This chain uses TRBV7-2 with TRBJ1-4, with no clear D. This CDR3 is built from 14 residues. V lost 1 base, J lost 5 bases, and 8 bases lay in between. Germline lookup yields CDR1 SGHTA and CDR2 FQGNSA. CDR3: CASSLGVLNEKLFF. The CDR3 DNA sequence: TGTGCCAGCAGCTTAGGGGTTTTGAATGAAAAACTGTTTTTT.

This sequence joins TRBV20-1 and TRBJ2-7; TRBD2 is a possible D gene (5 bases). CDR1 and CDR2 (germline): DFQATT, SNEGSKA (reference sequence). The CDR3 spans 11 residues. Trimming took off 1 base at V and 5 bases at J, with 6 bases between the two ends. CDR3 in DNA: TGCAGTGCTAGAGTGAGGGACGAGCAGTACTTC. This codes for CSARVRDEQYF.

This clonotype was seen only a few times. The chain uses TRBV3-1 and TRBJ2-7; possibly TRBD1 for D (5 bases). CDR1 is LGHDT, CDR2 YNNKEL, per germline (reference sequence). CDR3 length: 12 residues. V was cut by 10 bases and J by 6 bases, with 16 bases left in between. CDR3 sequence (DNA): TGTGCCACTCGGTTGGGGCTAGGCGAGCAGTACTTC. Protein: CATRLGLGEQYF.

With regard to this clonotype: The junction and the germline gene differ at one end; a read error may be behind it. The chain links TRBV5-4 to TRBJ2-5; 8 bases map to TRBD2. This CDR3 spans 15 amino acids. Per germline, CDR1 SGHNT and CDR2 YYREEE (reference sequence). The CDR3 loop reads CDSTIYGRASETQYF. For the CDR3, the DNA is TGTGACAGCACCATCTACGGGAGGGCCTCGGAGACCCAGTACTTC.

J is TRBJ1-3 and V is TRBV7-3, with D maybe TRBD1 (5 bases). The CDR3 extends over 15 amino acids. Germline CDR1 SGHTA, CDR2 FQGTGA. V shed 0 bases and J shed 0 bases, with 6 bases lying between them. The CDR3 bases are TGTGCCAGCAGCTTAACAGGGGACTCTGGAAACACCATATATTTT. Its protein product is CASSLTGDSGNTIYF.

The CDR3 reads CSVLTGGGYTF. Here the CDR3 DNA reads TGCAGCGTTCTGACAGGAGGTGGCTACACCTTC. The chain joins TRBV29-1 to TRBJ1-2, with D possibly TRBD1 on 6 matching bases. Germline assignment: CDR1 SQVTM and CDR2 ANQGSEA. V lost 5 bases to trimming and J lost 7 bases, with 11 bases between them. This CDR3 has 11 amino acids.